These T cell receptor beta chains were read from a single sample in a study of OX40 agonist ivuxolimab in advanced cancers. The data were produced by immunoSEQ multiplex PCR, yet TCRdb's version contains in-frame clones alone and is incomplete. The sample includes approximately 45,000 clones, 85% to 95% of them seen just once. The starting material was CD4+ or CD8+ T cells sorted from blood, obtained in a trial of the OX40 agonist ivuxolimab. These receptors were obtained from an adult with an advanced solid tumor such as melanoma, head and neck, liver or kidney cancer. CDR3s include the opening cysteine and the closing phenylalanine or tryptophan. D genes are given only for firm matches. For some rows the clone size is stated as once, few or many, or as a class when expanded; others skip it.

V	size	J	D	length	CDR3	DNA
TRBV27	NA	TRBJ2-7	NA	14	CASSPGVAEYEQYF	TGTGCCAGCAGTCCAGGGGTAGCGGAATACGAGCAGTACTTC
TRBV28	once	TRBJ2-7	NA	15	CASTWGDSVFYEQYF	TGTGCCAGCACTTGGGGGGACAGTGTCTTCTACGAGCAGTACTTC
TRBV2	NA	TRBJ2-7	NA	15	CASSDDQGRTYEQYF	TGTGCCAGCAGTGATGATCAGGGCCGAACCTACGAGCAGTACTTC
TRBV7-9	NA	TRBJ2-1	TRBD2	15	CASSFIAGVGDEQFF	TGTGCCAGCAGCTTTATAGCGGGAGTGGGAGATGAGCAGTTCTTC
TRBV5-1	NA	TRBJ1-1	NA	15	CASSLRGPLGTEAFF	TGCGCCAGCAGCCTCAGGGGACCATTGGGAACTGAAGCTTTCTTT
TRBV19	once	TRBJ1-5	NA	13	CASRTDSNQPQHF	TGTGCCAGTAGGACGGATAGCAATCAGCCCCAGCATTTT
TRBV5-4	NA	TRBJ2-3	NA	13	CASSFGSTDTQYF	TGTGCCAGCAGCTTCGGTAGCACAGATACGCAGTATTTT
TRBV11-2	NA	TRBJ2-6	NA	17	CASSLGYRVMGANVLTF	TGTGCCAGCAGCTTAGGGTACAGGGTAATGGGGGCCAACGTCCTGACTTTC
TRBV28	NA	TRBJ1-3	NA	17	CASSSPDLGKVGNTIYF	TGTGCCAGCAGTTCACCGGACCTCGGGAAGGTTGGAAACACCATATATTTT
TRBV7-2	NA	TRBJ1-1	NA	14	CASSYGHRNTEAFF	TGTGCCAGCAGCTACGGACACCGGAACACTGAAGCTTTCTTT
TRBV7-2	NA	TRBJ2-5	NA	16	CASSFDVGLGAETQYF	TGTGCCAGCAGCTTCGACGTCGGACTGGGGGCAGAGACCCAGTACTTC
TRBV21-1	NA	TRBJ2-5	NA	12	CASSNDPETQYF	TGTGCCAGCAGCAATGACCCGGAGACCCAGTACTTC
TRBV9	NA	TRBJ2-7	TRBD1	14	CASSVAGTGYEQYF	TGTGCCAGCAGCGTAGCCGGGACAGGGTACGAGCAGTACTTC
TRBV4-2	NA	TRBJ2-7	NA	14	CASSQDWAAYEQYF	TGTGCCAGCAGCCAAGATTGGGCGGCCTACGAGCAGTACTTC
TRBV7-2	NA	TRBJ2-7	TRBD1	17	CASSLGGPRDRDYEQYF	TGTGCCAGCAGCTTAGGTGGTCCCCGGGACAGGGACTACGAGCAGTACTTC
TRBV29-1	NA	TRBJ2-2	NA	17	CSVASWSGRTNTGELFF	TGCAGCGTGGCGAGTTGGAGCGGGCGTACGAACACCGGGGAGCTGTTTTTT
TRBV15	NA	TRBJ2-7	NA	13	CATSISYSYEQYF	TGTGCCACCAGCATCTCTTATTCTTACGAGCAGTACTTC
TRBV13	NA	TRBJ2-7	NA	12	CASSLVGSEQYF	TGTGCCAGCAGCTTAGTAGGGAGCGAGCAGTACTTC
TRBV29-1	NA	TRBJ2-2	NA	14	CSGWSGYLVGELFF	TGCAGCGGGTGGTCAGGGTATTTGGTTGGGGAGCTGTTTTTT
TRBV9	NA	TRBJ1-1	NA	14	CASTPGGANTEAFF	TGTGCCAGCACCCCGGGGGGGGCGAACACTGAAGCTTTCTTT
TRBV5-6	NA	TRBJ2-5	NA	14	CASSSSGTLETQYF	TGTGCCAGCAGCTCGTCTGGGACGCTGGAGACCCAGTACTTC
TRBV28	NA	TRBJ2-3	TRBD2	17	CASSTRTSGRLADTQYF	TGTGCCAGCAGTACCCGGACTAGCGGGAGACTAGCAGATACGCAGTATTTT
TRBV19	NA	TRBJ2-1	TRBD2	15	CASSAQPGLGDEQFF	TGTGCCAGTAGTGCCCAGCCGGGACTAGGGGATGAGCAGTTCTTC
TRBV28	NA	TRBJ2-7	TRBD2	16	CASNHRTSGPKYEQYF	TGTGCCAGCAATCATAGGACTAGCGGGCCTAAATACGAGCAGTACTTC
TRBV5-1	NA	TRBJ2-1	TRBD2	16	CASSLDPAGDVDEQFF	TGCGCCAGCAGCTTGGATCCAGCGGGAGATGTCGATGAGCAGTTCTTC
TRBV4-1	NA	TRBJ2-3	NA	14	CASSPTDTWDTQYF	TGCGCCAGCAGCCCAACCGATACTTGGGATACGCAGTATTTT
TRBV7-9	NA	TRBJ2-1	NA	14	CASSLVDSYNEQFF	TGTGCCAGCAGCTTAGTAGACAGTTACAATGAGCAGTTCTTC
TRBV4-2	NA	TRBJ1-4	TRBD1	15	CASSQDETGGEKLFF	TGTGCCAGCAGCCAAGATGAGACAGGGGGGGAAAAACTGTTTTTT
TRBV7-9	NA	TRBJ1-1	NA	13	CASSLSTQREAFF	TGTGCCAGCAGCTTGTCAACCCAACGTGAGGCTTTCTTT
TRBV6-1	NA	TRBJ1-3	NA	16	CASSEEAGTILDTIYF	TGTGCCAGCAGTGAGGAAGCAGGGACTATATTGGACACCATATATTTT
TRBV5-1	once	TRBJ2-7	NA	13	CASSLALDYEQYF	TGCGCCAGCAGCTTGGCCTTAGACTACGAGCAGTACTTC
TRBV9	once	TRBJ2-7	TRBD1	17	CASSGGVMTGFRDEQYF	TGTGCCAGCAGCGGAGGGGTAATGACAGGGTTCAGGGACGAGCAGTACTTC
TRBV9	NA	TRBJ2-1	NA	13	CASSPGGAGEQFF	TGTGCCAGCAGCCCCGGGGGCGCGGGTGAGCAGTTCTTC
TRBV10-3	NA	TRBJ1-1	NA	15	CAISPEWEGGTEAFF	TGTGCCATCAGTCCCGAGTGGGAGGGCGGTACTGAAGCTTTCTTT
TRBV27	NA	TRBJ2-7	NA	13	CASSVGQAYEQYF	TGTGCCAGCAGCGTTGGGCAGGCCTACGAGCAGTACTTC
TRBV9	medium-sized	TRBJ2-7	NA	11	CASSSSYEQYF	TGTGCCAGCAGCTCTTCCTACGAGCAGTACTTC
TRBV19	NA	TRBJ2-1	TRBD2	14	CASSIVGTSYEQFF	TGTGCCAGTAGTATAGTGGGGACTAGTTATGAGCAGTTCTTC
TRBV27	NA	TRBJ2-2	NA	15	CASGVSGANTGELFF	TGTGCCAGCGGCGTAAGCGGAGCGAACACCGGGGAGCTGTTTTTT
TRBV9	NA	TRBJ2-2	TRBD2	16	CASSAGREAYTGELFF	TGTGCCAGCAGCGCGGGGCGGGAGGCGTACACCGGGGAGCTGTTTTTT
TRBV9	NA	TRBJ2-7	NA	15	CASSPSRAGTYEQYF	TGTGCCAGCAGCCCATCCCGCGCGGGAACCTACGAGCAGTACTTC
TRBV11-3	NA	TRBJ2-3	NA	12	CASSLELDTQYF	TGTGCCAGCAGCTTAGAGCTAGATACGCAGTATTTT
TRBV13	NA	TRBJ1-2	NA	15	CASSDRGRISRGYTF	TGTGCCAGCAGCGACCGGGGGCGCATCTCTCGGGGCTACACCTTC
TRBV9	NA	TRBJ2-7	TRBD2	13	CASSWGGTYEQYF	TGTGCCAGCAGCTGGGGGGGAACCTACGAGCAGTACTTC
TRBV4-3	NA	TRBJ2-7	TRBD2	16	CASSQELAGGYYEQYF	TGCGCCAGCAGCCAAGAACTAGCGGGAGGGTACTACGAGCAGTACTTC
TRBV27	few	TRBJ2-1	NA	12	CASRKRGFEQFF	TGTGCCAGCAGGAAAAGGGGGTTTGAGCAGTTCTTC
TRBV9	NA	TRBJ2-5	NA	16	CASSAGTVPLEETQYF	TGTGCCAGCAGCGCGGGGACGGTACCCTTAGAAGAGACCCAGTACTTC
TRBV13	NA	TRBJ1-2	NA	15	CASSWAGLPENGYTF	TGTGCCAGCAGCTGGGCTGGGCTCCCTGAGAATGGCTACACCTTC
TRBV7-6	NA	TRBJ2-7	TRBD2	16	CASSSGLAGVGNEQYF	TGTGCCAGCAGCTCAGGACTAGCGGGAGTTGGAAACGAGCAGTACTTC